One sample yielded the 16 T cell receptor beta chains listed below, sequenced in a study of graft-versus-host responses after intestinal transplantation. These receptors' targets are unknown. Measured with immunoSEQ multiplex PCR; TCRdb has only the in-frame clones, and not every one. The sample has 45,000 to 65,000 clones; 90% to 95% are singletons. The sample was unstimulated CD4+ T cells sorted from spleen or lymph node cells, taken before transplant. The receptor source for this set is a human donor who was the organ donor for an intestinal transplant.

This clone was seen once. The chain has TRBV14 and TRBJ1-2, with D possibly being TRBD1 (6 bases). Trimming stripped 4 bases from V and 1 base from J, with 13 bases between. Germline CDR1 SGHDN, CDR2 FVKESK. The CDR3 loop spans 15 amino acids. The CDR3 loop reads CASSPPGHFNYGYTF. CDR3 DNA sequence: TGTGCCAGCAGCCCCCCGGGACATTTTAACTATGGCTACACCTTC.

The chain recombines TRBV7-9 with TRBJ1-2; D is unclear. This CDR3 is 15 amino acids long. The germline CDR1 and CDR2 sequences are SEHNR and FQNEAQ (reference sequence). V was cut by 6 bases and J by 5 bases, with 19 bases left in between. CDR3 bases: TGTGCCAGCAGGCTTGAAGATATCCGGACGTATGGCTACACCTTC. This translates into CASRLEDIRTYGYTF.

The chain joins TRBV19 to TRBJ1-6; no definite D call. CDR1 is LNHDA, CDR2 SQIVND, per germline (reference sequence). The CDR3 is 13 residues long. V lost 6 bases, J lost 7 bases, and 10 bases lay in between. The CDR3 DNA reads TGTGCCAGTAGCCCAGGACTGAATTCACCCCTCCACTTT. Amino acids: CASSPGLNSPLHF.

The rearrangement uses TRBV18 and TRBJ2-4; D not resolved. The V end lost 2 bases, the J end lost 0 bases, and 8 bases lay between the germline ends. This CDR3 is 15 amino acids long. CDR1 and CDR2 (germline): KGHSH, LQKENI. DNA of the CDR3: TGTGCCAGCTCACCATTCCCGAGAGCCAAAAACATTCAGTACTTC. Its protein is CASSPFPRAKNIQYF. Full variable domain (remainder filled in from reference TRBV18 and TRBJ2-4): NAGVMQNPRHLVRRRGQEARLRCSPMKGHSHVYWYRQLPEEGLKFMVYLQKENIIDESGMPKERFSAEFPKEGPSILRIQQVVRGDSAAYFCASSPFPRAKNIQYFGAGTRLSVL.

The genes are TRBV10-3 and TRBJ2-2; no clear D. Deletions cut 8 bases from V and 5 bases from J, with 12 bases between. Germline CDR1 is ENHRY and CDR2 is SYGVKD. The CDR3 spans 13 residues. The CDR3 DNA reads TGTGCCATCCAGTTTTCGGTAACCGGGGAGCTGTTTTTT. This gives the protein CAIQFSVTGELFF.

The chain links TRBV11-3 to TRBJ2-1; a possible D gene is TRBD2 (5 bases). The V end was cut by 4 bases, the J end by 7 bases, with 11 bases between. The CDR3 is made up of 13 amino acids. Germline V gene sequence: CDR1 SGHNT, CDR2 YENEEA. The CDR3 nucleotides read TGTGCCAGCAGCTCAAACCGGGGTAATGAGCAGTTCTTC. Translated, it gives CASSSNRGNEQFF.

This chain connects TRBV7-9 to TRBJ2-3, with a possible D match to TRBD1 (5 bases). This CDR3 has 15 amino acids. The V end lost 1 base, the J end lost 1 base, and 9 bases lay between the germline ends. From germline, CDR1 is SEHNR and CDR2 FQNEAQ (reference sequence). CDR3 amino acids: CASSLVPRGTDTQYF. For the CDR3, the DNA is TGTGCCAGCAGCTTAGTACCCAGGGGCACAGATACGCAGTATTTT.

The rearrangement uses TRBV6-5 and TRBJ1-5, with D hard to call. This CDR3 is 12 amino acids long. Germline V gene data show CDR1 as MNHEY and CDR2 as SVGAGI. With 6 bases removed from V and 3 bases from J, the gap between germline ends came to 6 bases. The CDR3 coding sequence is TGTGCCAGCAGGACAAACAATCAGCCCCAGCATTTT. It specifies CASRTNNQPQHF.

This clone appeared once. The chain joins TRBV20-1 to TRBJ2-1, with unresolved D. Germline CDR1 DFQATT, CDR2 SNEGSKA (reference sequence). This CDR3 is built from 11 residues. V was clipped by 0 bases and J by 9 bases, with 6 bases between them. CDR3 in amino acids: CSAREFPEQFF. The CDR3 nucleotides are TGCAGTGCTAGAGAATTCCCTGAGCAGTTCTTC.

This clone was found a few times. CDR3 bases: TGTGCCAGCAGCCAAGGATGGACGTATGGCTACACCTTC. Residues: CASSQGWTYGYTF. V usage is TRBV14 and J usage is TRBJ1-2; no clear D gene. The V and J ends lost 1 base and 5 bases respectively, with 8 bases between them. Germline V gives CDR1 SGHDN, CDR2 FVKESK. The CDR3 runs to 13 residues.

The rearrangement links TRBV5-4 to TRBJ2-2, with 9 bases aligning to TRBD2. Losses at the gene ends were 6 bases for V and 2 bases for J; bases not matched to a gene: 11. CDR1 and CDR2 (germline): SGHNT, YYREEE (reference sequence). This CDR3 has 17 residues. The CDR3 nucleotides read TGTGCCAGCAAAACACGTGGCGGGGGGGCCAACACCGGGGAGCTGTTTTTT. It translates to CASKTRGGGANTGELFF.

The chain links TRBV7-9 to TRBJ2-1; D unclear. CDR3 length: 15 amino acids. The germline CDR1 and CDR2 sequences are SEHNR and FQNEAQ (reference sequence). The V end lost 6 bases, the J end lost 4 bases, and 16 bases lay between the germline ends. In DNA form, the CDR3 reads TGTGCCAGCAGGGTATATGGTTGGGTATACAATGAGCAGTTCTTC. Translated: CASRVYGWVYNEQFF.

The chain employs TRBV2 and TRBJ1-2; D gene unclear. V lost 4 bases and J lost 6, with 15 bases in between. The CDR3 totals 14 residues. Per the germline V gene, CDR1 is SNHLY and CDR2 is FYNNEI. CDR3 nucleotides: TGTGCCAGCAGTGTTGGGCAGGCTCGAGATGGCTACACCTTC. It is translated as CASSVGQARDGYTF.

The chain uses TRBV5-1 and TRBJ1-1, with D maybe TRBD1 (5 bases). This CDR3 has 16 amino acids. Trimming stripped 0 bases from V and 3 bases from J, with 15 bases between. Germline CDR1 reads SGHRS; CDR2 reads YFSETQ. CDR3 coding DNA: TGCGCCAGCAGCTTGGGGGCAGGGTGGGTCGACACTGAAGCTTTCTTT. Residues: CASSLGAGWVDTEAFF.

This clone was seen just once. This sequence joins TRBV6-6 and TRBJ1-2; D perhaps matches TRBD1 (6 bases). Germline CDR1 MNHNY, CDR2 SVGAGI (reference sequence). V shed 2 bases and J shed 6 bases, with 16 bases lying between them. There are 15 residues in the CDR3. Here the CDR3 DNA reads TGTGCCAGCAGTTACGGGCCAGGGGTAGGGAATGGCTACACCTTC. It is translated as CASSYGPGVGNGYTF.

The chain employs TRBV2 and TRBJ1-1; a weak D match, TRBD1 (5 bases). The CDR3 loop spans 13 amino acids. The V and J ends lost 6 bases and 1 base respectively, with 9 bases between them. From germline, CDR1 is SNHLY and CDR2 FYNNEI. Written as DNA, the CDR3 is TGTGCCAGCAGGGAGACAGCGAACACTGAAGCTTTCTTT. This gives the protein CASRETANTEAFF.